Presented here are 13 T cell receptor beta chains from one specimen sequenced in a study of cytomegalovirus exposure and HLA in healthy donors (dated by TCRdb to about 2017). Libraries were prepared through the immunoSEQ multiplex PCR assay. A mixture of 60 forward primers for TCR Vbeta segments and 13 reverse primers for TCR Jbeta segments was used in the multiplex PCR. TCRdb provides this immuneACCESS table in a form limited to in-frame rearrangements. Some clones are lacking; in checked studies, under half of them reflect an unresolved V gene, and why the rest are absent is not known. The sample includes about 140,000 clones, with around 82% observed a single time. Over 2% of the sample rests with the top ten. Sequencing used PBMCs. The receptors were gathered from a woman between 18 and 30 years old in good health and CMV-seropositive.

The gene calls are TRBV18 and TRBJ1-6; 7 bases are shared with TRBD1. Germline CDR1 and CDR2: KGHSH and LQKENI. The CDR3 spans 14 residues. V was pared by 3 bases and J by 4 bases, with 0 bases of the junction left unmatched. This chain's CDR3 is CASSPGQYNSPLHF. The DNA of the CDR3 is TGTGCCAGCTCACCGGGACAGTATAATTCACCCCTCCACTTT.

In this sample, this clone turned up once. The chain combines TRBV7-9 with TRBJ2-5; 12 bases agree with TRBD2. Germline values: CDR1 SEHNR, CDR2 FQNEAQ (reference sequence). The length of the CDR3 is 18 residues. The V segment lost 2 bases and the J segment 0 bases; nucleotides outside the gene matches: 7. This CDR3 reads CASSLPVWTSGDQETQYF. DNA of the CDR3: TGTGCCAGCAGCTTACCCGTTTGGACTAGCGGGGACCAAGAGACCCAGTACTTC. The full variable domain, in which reference TRBV7-9 and TRBJ2-5 provide the parts outside the CDR3, is DTGVSQNPRHKITKRGQNVTFRCDPISEHNRLYWYRQTLGQGPEFLTYFQNEAQLEKSRLLSDRFSAERPKGSFSTLEIQRTEQGDSAMYLCASSLPVWTSGDQETQYFGPGTRLLVL.

This clone was observed a single time. The chain uses TRBV19 and TRBJ1-4, with a tentative D call TRBD1 (5 bases). This CDR3 comprises 14 residues. V shed 5 bases and J shed 8 bases, with 15 bases lying between them. CDR1 is LNHDA and CDR2 is SQIVND in the germline V gene (reference sequence). CDR3 loop: CASSQPWGDEKLFF. The CDR3 DNA is TGTGCCAGTAGTCAGCCCTGGGGGGACGAAAAACTGTTTTTT.

Notes on this clone: The same CDR3 also results from other DNA sequences found in this sample. This chain links TRBV27 with TRBJ1-2; tentatively, D is TRBD1 (6 bases). Germline-derived CDR1 and CDR2 are MNHEY and SMNVEV (reference sequence). The CDR3 spans 14 residues. The ends were cut back, 5 bases at V and 4 bases at J, with 14 bases in the middle. CDR3 amino acids: CASSLSGQTYGYTF. The CDR3 bases are TGTGCCAGCAGTCTCTCAGGACAGACCTATGGCTACACCTTC.

The chain joins TRBV11-2 to TRBJ2-7; 10 nucleotides line up with TRBD2. This CDR3 comprises 17 residues. The J segment lost 1 base and the V segment lost 5 bases, leaving 11 bases of the junction unmatched. Germline V gives CDR1 SGHAT, CDR2 FQNNGV. CDR3 DNA sequence: TGTGCCAGCAGCCGGACTCTAGCGGGGGTGAATTCCTACGAGCAGTACTTC. Translating it yields CASSRTLAGVNSYEQYF. The whole variable domain, remainder taken from reference TRBV11-2 and TRBJ2-7, is EAGVAQSPRYKIIEKRQSVAFWCNPISGHATLYWYQQILGQGPKLLIQFQNNGVVDDSQLPKDRFSAERLKGVDSTLKIQPAKLEDSAVYLCASSRTLAGVNSYEQYFGPGTRLTVT.

This clone is a singleton in its sample. J is TRBJ2-5 and V is TRBV7-9; 7 nucleotides match TRBD2. V was clipped by 1 base and J by 5 bases; unmatched bases: 10. From germline, CDR1 is SEHNR and CDR2 FQNEAQ (reference sequence). CDR3 size: 16 residues. Here the CDR3 DNA reads TGTGCCAGCAGCTTAGTGTCCGGGGGGTCAGCGGAGACCCAGTACTTC. Translated, it gives CASSLVSGGSAETQYF.

The chain combines TRBV7-9 with TRBJ2-5, with D unresolved. This CDR3 is 12 amino acids long. Trimming took 4 bases from V and 4 from J, leaving 7 bases between them. CDR1 and CDR2 (germline): SEHNR, FQNEAQ (reference sequence). CDR3 in DNA: TGTGCCAGCAGCTCCCCCCTAGAGACCCAGTACTTC. The encoded protein is CASSSPLETQYF.

This chain connects TRBV13 to TRBJ1-6, with 7 bases matching TRBD1. There are 17 residues in the CDR3. Germline values: CDR1 PRHDT, CDR2 FYEKMQ (reference sequence). Trimming took 5 bases from V and 4 from J; bases not matched to a gene: 11. This chain's CDR3 is CASSLRGNRGYNSPLHF. CDR3 DNA sequence: TGTGCCAGCAGCCTCCGAGGAAACAGGGGTTATAATTCACCCCTCCACTTT.

V gene TRBV28 combines with J gene TRBJ2-1, with 7 bases fitting TRBD2. The CDR3 is 15 amino acids. V lost 3 bases, J lost 3 bases, and 5 bases stayed unmatched. CDR1 is MDHEN, CDR2 SYDVKM, per germline. CDR3 sequence reads: CASSLAGVNYNEQFF. CDR3 in DNA: TGTGCCAGCAGTTTGGCGGGGGTTAACTACAATGAGCAGTTCTTC.

The chain links TRBV11-2 to TRBJ1-1; D might be TRBD1 (5 bases). With 4 bases removed from V and 6 bases from J, the gap between germline ends came to 15 bases. Germline loops: CDR1 SGHAT, CDR2 FQNNGV. CDR3 length: 14 amino acids. The CDR3 nucleotides read TGTGCCAGCAGCTCGACCGGAGGGGCCTCTGAAGCTTTCTTT. Protein: CASSSTGGASEAFF.

The chain carries TRBV6-5 and TRBJ1-5, with 7 bases that match TRBD1. Germline trimming cut 5 bases from V and 6 bases from J; bases unmatched to any gene: 7. The CDR3 has 14 amino acids. Germline CDR1 is MNHEY and CDR2 is SVGAGI. The CDR3 DNA reads TGTGCCAGCAGTGAAAGACAGGGAGGTCAGCCCCAGCATTTT. Its translation: CASSERQGGQPQHF.

The J gene is TRBJ1-5, the V gene TRBV27; 7 bases are shared with TRBD1. There are 15 residues in the CDR3. V dropped 3 bases and J dropped 4; count of bases not matched to a gene: 6. Per the germline V gene, CDR1 is MNHEY and CDR2 is SMNVEV (reference sequence). CDR3 amino acids: CASSLGRGENQPQHF. CDR3 in DNA: TGTGCCAGCAGTTTGGGCAGGGGGGAGAATCAGCCCCAGCATTTT.

This clone has only one observation. V usage is TRBV6-4 and J usage is TRBJ1-6; possible D gene TRBD1, 6 bases. Trimming pared 5 bases from V and 10 bases from J, leaving 15 bases between. The CDR3 runs to 14 residues. The germline V gene encodes CDR1 MRHNA and CDR2 SNTAGT. The CDR3 loop is CASSPQGYQSPLHF. CDR3 DNA: TGTGCCAGCAGTCCACAGGGATATCAATCACCCCTCCACTTT.